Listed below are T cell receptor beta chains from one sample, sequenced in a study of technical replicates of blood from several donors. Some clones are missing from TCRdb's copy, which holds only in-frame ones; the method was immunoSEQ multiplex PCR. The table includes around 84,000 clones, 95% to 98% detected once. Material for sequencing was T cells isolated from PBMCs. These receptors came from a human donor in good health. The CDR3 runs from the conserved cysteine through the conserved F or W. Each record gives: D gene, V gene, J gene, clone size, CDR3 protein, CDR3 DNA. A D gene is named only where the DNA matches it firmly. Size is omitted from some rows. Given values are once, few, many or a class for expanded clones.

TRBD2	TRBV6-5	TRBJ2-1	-	CASSYMASGLLEQFF	TGTGCCAGCAGTTACATGGCTAGCGGGCTCCTAGAGCAGTTCTTC
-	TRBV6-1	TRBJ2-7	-	CASAGAGALYEQYF	TGTGCCAGCGCGGGGGCAGGGGCATTATACGAGCAGTACTTC
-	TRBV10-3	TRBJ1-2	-	CAISEGTGYGYGYTF	TGTGCCATCAGTGAGGGTACGGGGTATGGCTATGGCTACACCTTC
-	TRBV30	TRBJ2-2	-	CAWSRRQYTGELFF	TGTGCCTGGAGTAGGAGACAGTACACCGGGGAGCTGTTTTTT
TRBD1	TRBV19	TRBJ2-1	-	CASSRDRASYNEQFF	TGTGCCAGTAGTAGGGACAGGGCCTCCTACAATGAGCAGTTCTTC
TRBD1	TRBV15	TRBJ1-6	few	CATSRSAGGDSPLHF	TGTGCCACCAGCAGATCCGCAGGGGGAGATTCACCCCTCCACTTT
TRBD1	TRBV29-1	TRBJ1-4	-	CSVGQGTEKLFF	TGCAGCGTTGGACAGGGGACCGAAAAACTGTTTTTT
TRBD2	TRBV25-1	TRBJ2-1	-	CASSDGTSGNYEQFF	TGTGCCAGCAGTGATGGGACTAGTGGCAATTACGAGCAGTTCTTC
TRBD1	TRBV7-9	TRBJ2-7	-	CASSLADRGPSYEQYF	TGTGCCAGCAGCTTAGCTGACAGGGGACCTTCCTACGAGCAGTACTTC
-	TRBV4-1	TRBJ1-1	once	CASSQETGVVTEAFF	TGCGCCAGCAGCCAAGAGACAGGCGTGGTCACTGAAGCTTTCTTT
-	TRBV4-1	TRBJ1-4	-	CASSQLEIAVNEKLFF	TGCGCCAGCAGCCAACTGGAGATTGCCGTTAATGAAAAACTGTTTTTT
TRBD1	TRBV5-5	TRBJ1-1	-	CASSLRQGGTEAFF	TGTGCCAGCAGCTTAAGACAGGGCGGCACTGAAGCTTTCTTT
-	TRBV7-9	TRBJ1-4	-	CASSETGPSEKLFF	TGTGCCAGCAGCGAAACAGGCCCTAGTGAAAAACTGTTTTTT
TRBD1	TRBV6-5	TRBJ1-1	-	CASSYAAGGGTEAFF	TGTGCCAGCAGTTACGCTGCAGGGGGCGGAACTGAAGCTTTCTTT
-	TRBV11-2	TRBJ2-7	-	CASSPTRGLYEQYF	TGTGCCAGCAGCCCGACTAGGGGATTGTACGAGCAGTACTTC
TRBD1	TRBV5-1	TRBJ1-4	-	CASRLTGFEEKLFF	TGCGCCAGCAGGCTGACAGGGTTTGAGGAAAAACTGTTTTTT
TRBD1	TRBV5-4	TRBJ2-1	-	CASSSGDRDVDEQFF	TGTGCCAGCAGCTCGGGGGACAGGGACGTCGATGAGCAGTTCTTC
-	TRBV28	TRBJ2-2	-	CASKETVNTGELFF	TGTGCCAGCAAGGAGACAGTAAACACCGGGGAGCTGTTTTTT
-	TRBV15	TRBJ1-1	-	CATSRVPQRVGRKNTEAFF	TGTGCCACCAGCAGAGTCCCCCAGAGGGTGGGCAGAAAGAACACTGAAGCTTTCTTT